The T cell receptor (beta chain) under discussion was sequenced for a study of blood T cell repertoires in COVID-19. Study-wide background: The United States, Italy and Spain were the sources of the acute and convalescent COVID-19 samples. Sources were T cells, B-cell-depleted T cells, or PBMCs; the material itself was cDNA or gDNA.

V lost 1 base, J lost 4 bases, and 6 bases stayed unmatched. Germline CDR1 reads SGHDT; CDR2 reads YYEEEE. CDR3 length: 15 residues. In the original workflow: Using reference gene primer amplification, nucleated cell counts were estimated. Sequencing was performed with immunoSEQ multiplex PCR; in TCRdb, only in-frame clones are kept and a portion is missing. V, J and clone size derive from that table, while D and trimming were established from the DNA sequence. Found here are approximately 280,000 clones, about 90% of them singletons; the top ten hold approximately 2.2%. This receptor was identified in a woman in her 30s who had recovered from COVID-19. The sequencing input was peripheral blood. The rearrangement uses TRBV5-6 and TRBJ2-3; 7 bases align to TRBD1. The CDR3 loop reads CASSLRGGVADTQYF. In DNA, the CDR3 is TGTGCCAGCAGCTTGCGAGGGGGCGTCGCAGATACGCAGTATTTT. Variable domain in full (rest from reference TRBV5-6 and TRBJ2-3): DAGVTQSPTHLIKTRGQQVTLRCSPKSGHDTVSWYQQALGQGPQFIFQYYEEEERQRGNFPDRFSGHQFPNYSSELNVNALLLGDSALYLCASSLRGGVADTQYFGPGTRLTVL.